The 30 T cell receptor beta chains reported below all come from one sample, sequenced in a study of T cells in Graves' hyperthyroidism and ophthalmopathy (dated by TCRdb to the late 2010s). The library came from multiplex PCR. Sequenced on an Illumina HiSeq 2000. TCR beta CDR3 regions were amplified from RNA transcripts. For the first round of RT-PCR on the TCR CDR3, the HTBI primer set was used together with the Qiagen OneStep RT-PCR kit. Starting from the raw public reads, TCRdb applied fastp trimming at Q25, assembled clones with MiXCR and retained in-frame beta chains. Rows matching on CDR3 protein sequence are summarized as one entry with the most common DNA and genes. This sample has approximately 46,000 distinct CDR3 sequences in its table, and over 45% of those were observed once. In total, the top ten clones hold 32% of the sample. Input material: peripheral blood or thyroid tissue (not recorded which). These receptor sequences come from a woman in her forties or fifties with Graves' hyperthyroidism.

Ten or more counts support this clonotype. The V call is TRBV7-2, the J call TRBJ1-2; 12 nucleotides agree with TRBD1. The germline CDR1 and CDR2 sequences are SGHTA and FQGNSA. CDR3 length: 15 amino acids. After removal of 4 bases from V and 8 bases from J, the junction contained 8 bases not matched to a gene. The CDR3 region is CASSSQTGTGGGYTF. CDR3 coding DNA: TGTGCCAGCAGCTCCCAGACCGGGACAGGGGGCGGCTACACCTTC. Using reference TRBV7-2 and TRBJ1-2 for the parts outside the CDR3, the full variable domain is GAGVSQSPSNKVTEKGKDVELRCDPISGHTALYWYRQSLGQGLEFLIYFQGNSAPDKSGLPSDRFSAERTGGSVSTLTIQRTQQEDSAVYLCASSSQTGTGGGYTFGSGTRLTVV.

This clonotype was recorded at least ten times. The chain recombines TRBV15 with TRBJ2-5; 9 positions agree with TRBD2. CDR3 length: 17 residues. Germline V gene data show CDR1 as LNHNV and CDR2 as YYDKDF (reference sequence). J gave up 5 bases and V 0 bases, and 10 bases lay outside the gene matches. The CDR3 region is CATSRDLLAGEMETQYF. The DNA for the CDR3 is TGTGCCACCAGCAGAGATCTATTAGCGGGAGAAATGGAGACCCAGTACTTC.

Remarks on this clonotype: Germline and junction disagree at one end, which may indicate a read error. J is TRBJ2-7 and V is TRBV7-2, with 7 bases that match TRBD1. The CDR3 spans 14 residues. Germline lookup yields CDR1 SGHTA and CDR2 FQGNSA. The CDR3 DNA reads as TGCGCCAGCAGCCGAGGCCGACAGGGACACGAGCAGTACTTC. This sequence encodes CASSRGRQGHEQYF.

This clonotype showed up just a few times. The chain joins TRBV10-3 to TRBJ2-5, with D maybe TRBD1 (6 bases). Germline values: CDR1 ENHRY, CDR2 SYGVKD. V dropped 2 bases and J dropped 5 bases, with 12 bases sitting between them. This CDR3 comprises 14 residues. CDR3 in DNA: TGTGCCATCAGTGAGCTTACAGGGAAGGAGACCCAGTACTTC. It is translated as CAISELTGKETQYF.

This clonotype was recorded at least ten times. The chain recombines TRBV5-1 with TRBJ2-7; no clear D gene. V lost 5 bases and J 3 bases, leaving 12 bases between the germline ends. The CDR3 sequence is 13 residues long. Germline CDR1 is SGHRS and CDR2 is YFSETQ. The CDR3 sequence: CASRPGVDYEQYF. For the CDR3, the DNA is TGCGCCAGCAGACCTGGGGTGGACTACGAGCAGTACTTC.

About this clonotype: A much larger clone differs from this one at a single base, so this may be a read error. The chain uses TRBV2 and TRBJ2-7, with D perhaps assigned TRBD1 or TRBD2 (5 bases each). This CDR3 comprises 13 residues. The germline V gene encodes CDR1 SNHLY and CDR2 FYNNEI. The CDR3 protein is CASSPSRAGERYF. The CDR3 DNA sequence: TGTGCCAGCTCACCTAGCAGGGCCGGCGAGCGGTACTTC.

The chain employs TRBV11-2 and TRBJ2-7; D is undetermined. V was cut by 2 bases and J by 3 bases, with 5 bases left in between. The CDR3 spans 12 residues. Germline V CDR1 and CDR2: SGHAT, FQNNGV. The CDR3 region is CASSLRYYEQYF. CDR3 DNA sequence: TGTGCCAGCAGCTTAAGATACTACGAGCAGTACTTC.

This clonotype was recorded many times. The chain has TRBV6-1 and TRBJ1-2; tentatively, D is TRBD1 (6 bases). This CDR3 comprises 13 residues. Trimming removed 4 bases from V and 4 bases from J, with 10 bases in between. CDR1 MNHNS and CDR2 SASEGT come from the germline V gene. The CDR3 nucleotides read TGTGCCAGCAGTGTTCGGGACACCTATGGCTACACCTTC. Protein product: CASSVRDTYGYTF.

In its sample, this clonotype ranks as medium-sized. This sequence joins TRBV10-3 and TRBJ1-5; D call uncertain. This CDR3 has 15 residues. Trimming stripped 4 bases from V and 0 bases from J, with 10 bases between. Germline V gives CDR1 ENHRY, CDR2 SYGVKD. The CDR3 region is CAISGGRDSNQPQHF. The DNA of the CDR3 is TGTGCCATCAGTGGAGGACGGGATAGCAATCAGCCCCAGCATTTT.

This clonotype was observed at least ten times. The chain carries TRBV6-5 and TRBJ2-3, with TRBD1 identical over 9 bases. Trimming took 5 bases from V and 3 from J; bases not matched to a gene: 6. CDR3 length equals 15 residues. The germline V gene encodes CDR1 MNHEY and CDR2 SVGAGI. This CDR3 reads CASSQPGTGTDTQYF. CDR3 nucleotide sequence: TGTGCCAGCAGTCAACCCGGGACAGGGACAGATACGCAGTATTTT.

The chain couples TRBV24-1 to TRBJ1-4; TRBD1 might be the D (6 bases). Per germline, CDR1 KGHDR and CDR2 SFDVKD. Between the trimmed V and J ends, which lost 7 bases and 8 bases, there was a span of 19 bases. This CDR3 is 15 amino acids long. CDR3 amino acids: CATSLSGDIEEKLFF. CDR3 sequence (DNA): TGTGCCACCAGCCTCTCAGGGGACATCGAGGAAAAACTGTTTTTT.

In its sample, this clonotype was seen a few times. The chain's CDR3 is CSSFKAYTGELFF. The CDR3 region has the DNA TGCAGCAGTTTCAAGGCCTACACCGGGGAGCTGTTTTTT. The chain is built from TRBV29-1 and TRBJ2-2; D not certain. This CDR3 contains 13 residues. Germline V lookup: CDR1 SQVTM, CDR2 ANQGSEA. Deletions cut 8 bases from V and 3 bases from J, with 13 bases between.

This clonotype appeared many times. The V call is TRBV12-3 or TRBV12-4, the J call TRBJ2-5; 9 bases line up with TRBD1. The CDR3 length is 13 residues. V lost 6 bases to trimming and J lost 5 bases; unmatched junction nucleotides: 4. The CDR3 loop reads CASRDRGGETQYF. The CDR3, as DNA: TGTGCCAGCAGGGACAGGGGCGGGGAGACCCAGTACTTC.

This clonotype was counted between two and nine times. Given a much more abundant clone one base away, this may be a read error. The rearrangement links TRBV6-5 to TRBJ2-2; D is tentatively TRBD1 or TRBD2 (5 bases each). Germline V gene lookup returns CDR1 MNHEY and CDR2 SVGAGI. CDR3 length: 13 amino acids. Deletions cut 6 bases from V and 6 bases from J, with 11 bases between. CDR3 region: CASRPQGAGELFF. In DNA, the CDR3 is TGTGCCAGCAGGCCTCAGGGAGCCGGGGAGCTGTTTTTT.

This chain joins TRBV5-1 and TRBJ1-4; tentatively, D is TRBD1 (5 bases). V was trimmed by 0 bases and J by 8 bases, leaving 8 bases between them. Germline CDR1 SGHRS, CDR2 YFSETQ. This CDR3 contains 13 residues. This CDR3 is CASSLDWGEKLFF. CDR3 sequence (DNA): TGCGCCAGCAGCTTGGATTGGGGCGAAAAACTGTTTTTT.

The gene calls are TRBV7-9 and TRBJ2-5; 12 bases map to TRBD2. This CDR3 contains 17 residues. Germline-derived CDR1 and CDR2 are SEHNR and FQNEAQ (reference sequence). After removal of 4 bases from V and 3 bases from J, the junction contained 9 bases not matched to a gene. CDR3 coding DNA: TGTGCCAGCAGCTCTAACCTAGCGGGAGGGCCGGAAGAGACCCAGTACTTC. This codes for CASSSNLAGGPEETQYF.

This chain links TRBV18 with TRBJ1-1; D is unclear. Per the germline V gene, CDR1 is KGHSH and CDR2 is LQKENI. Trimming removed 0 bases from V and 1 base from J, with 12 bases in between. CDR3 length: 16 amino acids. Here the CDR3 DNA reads TGTGCCAGCTCACCACCGCCCGGTGGTCGGAACACTGAAGCTTTCTTT. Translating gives CASSPPPGGRNTEAFF.

The CDR3 sequence is CASSPGAGQENTEAFF. The CDR3 coding sequence is TGTGCCAGCTCACCGGGGGCCGGACAGGAGAACACTGAAGCTTTCTTT. V is TRBV18 and J is TRBJ1-1; 7 nucleotides match TRBD1. The germline V gene has CDR1 KGHSH and CDR2 LQKENI. V trimming: 3 bases; J trimming: 1 base; junction bases outside the gene matches: 8. There are 16 residues in the CDR3.

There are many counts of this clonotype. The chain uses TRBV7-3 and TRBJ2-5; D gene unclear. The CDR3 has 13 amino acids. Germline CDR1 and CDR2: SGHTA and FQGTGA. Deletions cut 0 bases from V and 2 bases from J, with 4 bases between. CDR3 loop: CASSLTLQETQYF. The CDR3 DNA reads TGTGCCAGCAGCTTAACCCTACAAGAGACCCAGTACTTC. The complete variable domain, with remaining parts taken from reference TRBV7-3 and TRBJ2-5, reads GAGVSQTPSNKVTEKGKYVELRCDPISGHTALYWYRQSLGQGPEFLIYFQGTGAADDSGLPNDRFFAVRPEGSVSTLKIQRTERGDSAVYLCASSLTLQETQYFGPGTRLLVL.

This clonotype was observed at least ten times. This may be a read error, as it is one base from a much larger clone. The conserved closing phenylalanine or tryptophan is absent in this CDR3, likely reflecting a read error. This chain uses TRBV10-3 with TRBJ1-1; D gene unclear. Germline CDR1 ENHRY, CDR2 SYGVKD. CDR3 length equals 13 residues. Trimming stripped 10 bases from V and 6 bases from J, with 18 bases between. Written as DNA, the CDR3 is TGTGCCACTAGATCAGGCCTTCAGGCTGAAGCTTTCCTT. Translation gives CATRSGLQAEAFL.

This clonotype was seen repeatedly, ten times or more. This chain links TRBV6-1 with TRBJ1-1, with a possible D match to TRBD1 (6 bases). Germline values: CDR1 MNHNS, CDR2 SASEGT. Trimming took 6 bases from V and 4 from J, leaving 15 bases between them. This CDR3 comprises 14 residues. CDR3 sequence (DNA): TGTGCCAGCAGCGTAACAGGGTACGGCACTGAAGCTTTCTTT. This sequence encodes CASSVTGYGTEAFF.

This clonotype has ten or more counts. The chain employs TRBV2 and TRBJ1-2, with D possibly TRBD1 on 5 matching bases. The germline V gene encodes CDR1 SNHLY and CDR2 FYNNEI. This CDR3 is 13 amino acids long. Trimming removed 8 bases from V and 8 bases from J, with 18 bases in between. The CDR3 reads CASRGLGLMGYTF. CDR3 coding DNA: TGTGCCAGCCGGGGCCTTGGGCTCATGGGCTACACCTTC.

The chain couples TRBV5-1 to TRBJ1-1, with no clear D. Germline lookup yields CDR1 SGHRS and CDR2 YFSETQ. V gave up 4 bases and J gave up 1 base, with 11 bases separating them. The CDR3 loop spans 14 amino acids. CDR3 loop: CASSPQISNTEAFF. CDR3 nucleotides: TGCGCCAGCAGCCCCCAGATCTCGAACACTGAAGCTTTCTTT.

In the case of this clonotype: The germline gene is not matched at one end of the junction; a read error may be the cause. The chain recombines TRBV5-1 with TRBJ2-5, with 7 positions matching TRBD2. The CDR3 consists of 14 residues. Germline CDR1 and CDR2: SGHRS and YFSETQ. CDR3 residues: CASTRASGKETQYF. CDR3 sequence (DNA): TGTGCCAGCACCCGGGCAAGCGGGAAAGAGACCCAGTACTTC.

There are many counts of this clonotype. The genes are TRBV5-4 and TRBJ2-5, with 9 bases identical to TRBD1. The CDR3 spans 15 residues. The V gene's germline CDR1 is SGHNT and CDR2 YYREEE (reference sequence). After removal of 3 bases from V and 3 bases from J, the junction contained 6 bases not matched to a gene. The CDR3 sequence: CASSSRTGVKETQYF. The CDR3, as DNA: TGTGCCAGCAGCTCCCGGACAGGGGTAAAAGAGACCCAGTACTTC.

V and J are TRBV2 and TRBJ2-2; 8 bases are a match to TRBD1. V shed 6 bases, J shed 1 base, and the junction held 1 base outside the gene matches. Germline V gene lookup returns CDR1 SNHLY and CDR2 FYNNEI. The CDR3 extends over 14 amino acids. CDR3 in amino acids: CASSGTGNTGELFF. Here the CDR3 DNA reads TGTGCCAGCAGCGGGACAGGGAACACCGGGGAGCTGTTTTTT.

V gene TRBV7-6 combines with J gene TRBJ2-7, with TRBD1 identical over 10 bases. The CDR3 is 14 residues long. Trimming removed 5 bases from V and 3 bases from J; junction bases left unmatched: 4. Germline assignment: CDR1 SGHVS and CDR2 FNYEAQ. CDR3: CASSPDRGDYEQYF. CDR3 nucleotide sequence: TGTGCCAGCAGCCCGGACAGGGGGGACTACGAGCAGTACTTC.

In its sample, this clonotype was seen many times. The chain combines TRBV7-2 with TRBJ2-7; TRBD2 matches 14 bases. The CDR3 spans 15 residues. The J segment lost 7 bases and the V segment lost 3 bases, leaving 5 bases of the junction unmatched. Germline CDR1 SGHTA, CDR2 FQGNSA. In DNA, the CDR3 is TGTGCCAGCAGCTTGGCCGGGACTAGCGGGAGAGAGCAGTACTTC. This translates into CASSLAGTSGREQYF.

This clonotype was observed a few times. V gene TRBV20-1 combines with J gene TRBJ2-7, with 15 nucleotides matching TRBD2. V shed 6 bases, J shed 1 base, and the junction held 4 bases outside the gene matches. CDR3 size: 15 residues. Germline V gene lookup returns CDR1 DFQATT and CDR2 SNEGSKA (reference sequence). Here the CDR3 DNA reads TGCAGTGCCGCCGGGACTAGCGGGAGGTCCTACGAGCAGTACTTC. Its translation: CSAAGTSGRSYEQYF.

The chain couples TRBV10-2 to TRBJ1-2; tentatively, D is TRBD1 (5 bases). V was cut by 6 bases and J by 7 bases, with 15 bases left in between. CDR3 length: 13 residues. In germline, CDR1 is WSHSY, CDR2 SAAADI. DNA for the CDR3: TGCGCCAGCAGCGAAGGTGGCAGGGCTGGCTACACCTTC. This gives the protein CASSEGGRAGYTF.